Following are 3 T cell receptor beta chains from one sample sequenced in a study of blood T cell repertoires in COVID-19. Produced via immunoSEQ multiplex PCR; TCRdb's table is partial and in-frame only. In the table there are about 240,000 clones, approximately 87% of which are singletons. The sequenced sample consisted of peripheral blood. These receptor sequences come from a man aged 55 to 70 with acute or convalescent COVID-19.

This clone was seen just once. This specimen includes other DNA sequences encoding the same CDR3. CDR3 in amino acids: CASSQLRETQYF. Written as DNA, the CDR3 is TGTGCCAGCAGCCAGCTACGGGAGACCCAGTACTTC. The chain combines TRBV3-1 (or the pseudogene TRBV3-2) with TRBJ2-5; no reliable D call. In germline, CDR1 is LGHDT, CDR2 YNNKEL (reference sequence). This CDR3 contains 12 residues. The V end was cut by 3 bases, the J end by 5 bases, with 7 bases between.

J is TRBJ1-1 and V is TRBV12-3 or TRBV12-4; possibly TRBD1 for D (6 bases). V lost 5 bases and J lost 7, with 11 bases in between. The CDR3 totals 12 residues. The CDR3 protein is CASSPGGGEAFF. For the CDR3, the DNA is TGTGCCAGCAGTCCTGGGGGCGGTGAAGCTTTCTTT.

The genes are TRBV7-2 and TRBJ2-5; unclear D gene. The germline CDR1 and CDR2 sequences are SGHTA and FQGNSA. Trimming took 1 base from V and 5 from J, leaving 5 bases between them. The CDR3 has 12 amino acids. The CDR3 loop reads CASSLVRETQYF. CDR3 nucleotide sequence: TGTGCCAGCAGCTTAGTCCGGGAGACCCAGTACTTC.